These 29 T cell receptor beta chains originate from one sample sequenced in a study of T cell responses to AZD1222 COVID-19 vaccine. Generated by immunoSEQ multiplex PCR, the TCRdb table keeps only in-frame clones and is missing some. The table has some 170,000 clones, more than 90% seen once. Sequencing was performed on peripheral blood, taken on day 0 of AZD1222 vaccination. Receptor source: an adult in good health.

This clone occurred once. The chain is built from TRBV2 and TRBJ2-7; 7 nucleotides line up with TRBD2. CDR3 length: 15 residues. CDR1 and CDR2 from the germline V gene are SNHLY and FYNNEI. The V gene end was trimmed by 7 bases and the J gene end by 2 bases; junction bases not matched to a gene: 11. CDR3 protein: CASTYQAGRTYEQYF. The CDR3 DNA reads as TGTGCCAGCACCTACCAAGCGGGAAGAACCTACGAGCAGTACTTC.

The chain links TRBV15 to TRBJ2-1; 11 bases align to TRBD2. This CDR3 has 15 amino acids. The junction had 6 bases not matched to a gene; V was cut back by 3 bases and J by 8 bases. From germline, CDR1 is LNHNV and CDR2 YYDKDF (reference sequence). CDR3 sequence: CATSSIAGGPYEQFF. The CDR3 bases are TGTGCCACCAGCAGCATAGCGGGAGGGCCGTATGAGCAGTTCTTC. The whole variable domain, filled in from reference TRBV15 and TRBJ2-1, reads DAMVIQNPRYQVTQFGKPVTLSCSQTLNHNVMYWYQQKSSQAPKLLFHYYDKDFNNEADTPDNFQSRRPNTSFCFLDIRSPGLGDTAMYLCATSSIAGGPYEQFFGPGTRLTVL.

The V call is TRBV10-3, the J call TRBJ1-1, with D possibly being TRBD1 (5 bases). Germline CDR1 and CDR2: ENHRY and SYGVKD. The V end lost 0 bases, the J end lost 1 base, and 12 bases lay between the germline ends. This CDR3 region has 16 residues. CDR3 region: CAISESAGTANTEAFF. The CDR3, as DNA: TGTGCCATCAGTGAGTCAGCCGGGACGGCGAACACTGAAGCTTTCTTT.

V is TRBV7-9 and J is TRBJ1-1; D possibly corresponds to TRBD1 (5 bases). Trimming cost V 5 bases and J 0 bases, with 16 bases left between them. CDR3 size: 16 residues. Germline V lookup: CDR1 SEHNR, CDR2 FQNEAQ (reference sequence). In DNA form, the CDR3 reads TGTGCCAGCAGCGGCGGGGGTAGACAGTTGAACACTGAAGCTTTCTTT. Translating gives CASSGGGRQLNTEAFF.

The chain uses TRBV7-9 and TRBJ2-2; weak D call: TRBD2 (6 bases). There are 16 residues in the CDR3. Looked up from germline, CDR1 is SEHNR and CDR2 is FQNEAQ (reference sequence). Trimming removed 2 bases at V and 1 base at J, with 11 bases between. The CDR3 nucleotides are TGTGCCAGCAGCTTAACTTCAGCGGGGAACACCGGGGAGCTGTTTTTT. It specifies CASSLTSAGNTGELFF.

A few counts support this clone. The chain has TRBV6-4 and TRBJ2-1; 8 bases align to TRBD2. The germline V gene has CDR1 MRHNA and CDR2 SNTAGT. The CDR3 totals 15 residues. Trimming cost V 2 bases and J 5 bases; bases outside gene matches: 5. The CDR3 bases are TGTGCCAGCAGTGACGCAGCGGGAGTCCACAATGAGCAGTTCTTC. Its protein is CASSDAAGVHNEQFF.

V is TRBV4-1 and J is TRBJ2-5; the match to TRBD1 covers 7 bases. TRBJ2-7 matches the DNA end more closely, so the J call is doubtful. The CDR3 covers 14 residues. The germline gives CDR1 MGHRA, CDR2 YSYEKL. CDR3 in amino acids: CASPYRGVPYEQYF. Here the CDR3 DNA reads TGCGCCAGCCCTTACAGGGGAGTCCCCTACGAGCAGTACTTC.

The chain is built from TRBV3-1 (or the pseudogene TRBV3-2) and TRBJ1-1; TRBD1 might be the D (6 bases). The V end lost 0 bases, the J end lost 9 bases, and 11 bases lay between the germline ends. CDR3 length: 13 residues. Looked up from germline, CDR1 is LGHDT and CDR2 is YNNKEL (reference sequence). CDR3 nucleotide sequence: TGTGCCAGCAGCCAAGAGCGGGGGCTGAAAGCTTTCTTT. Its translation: CASSQERGLKAFF.

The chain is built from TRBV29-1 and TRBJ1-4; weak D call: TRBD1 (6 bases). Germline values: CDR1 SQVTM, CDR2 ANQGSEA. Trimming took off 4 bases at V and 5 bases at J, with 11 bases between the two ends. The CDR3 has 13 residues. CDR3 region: CSVAGVGNEKLFF. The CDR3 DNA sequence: TGCAGCGTTGCAGGGGTAGGGAATGAAAAACTGTTTTTT.

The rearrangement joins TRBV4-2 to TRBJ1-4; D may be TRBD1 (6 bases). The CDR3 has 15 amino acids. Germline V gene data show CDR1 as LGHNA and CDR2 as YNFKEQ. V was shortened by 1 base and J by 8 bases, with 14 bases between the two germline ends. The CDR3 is CASSQVAGANEKLFF. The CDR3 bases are TGTGCCAGCAGCCAAGTGGCAGGGGCGAACGAAAAACTGTTTTTT.

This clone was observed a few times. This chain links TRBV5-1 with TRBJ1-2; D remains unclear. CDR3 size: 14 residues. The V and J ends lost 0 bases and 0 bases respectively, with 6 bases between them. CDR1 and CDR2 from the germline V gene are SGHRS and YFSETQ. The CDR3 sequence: CASSLGTPNYGYTF. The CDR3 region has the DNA TGCGCCAGCAGCTTGGGTACACCTAACTATGGCTACACCTTC. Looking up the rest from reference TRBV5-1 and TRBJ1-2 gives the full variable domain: KAGVTQTPRYLIKTRGQQVTLSCSPISGHRSVSWYQQTPGQGLQFLFEYFSETQRNKGNFPGRFSGRQFSNSRSEMNVSTLELGDSALYLCASSLGTPNYGYTFGSGTRLTVV.

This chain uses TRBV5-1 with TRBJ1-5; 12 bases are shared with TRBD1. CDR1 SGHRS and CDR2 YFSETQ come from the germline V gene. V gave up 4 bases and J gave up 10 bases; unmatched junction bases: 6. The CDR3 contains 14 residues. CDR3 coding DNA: TGCGCCAGCAGCCCCGGGACAGGGGGCAACCCCCAGCATTTT. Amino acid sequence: CASSPGTGGNPQHF.

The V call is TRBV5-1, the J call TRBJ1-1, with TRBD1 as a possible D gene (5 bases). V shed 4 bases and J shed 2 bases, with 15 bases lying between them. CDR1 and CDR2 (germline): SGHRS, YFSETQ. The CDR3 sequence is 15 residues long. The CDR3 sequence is CASSAGIGYNTEAFF. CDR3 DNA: TGCGCCAGCAGCGCAGGGATTGGATATAACACTGAAGCTTTCTTT.

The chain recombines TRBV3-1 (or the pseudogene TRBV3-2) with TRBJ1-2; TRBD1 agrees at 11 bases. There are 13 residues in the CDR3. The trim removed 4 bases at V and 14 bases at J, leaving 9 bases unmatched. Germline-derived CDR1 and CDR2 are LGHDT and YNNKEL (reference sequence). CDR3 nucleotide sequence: TGTGCCAGCAGCCTCCGGGACAGGGGGTTTGGGACCTTC. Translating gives CASSLRDRGFGTF.

CDR3 nucleotide sequence: TGTGCCAGCGCCGGGGGCCGGAACTATGGCTACACCTTC. This translates into CASAGGRNYGYTF. The gene calls are TRBV6-5 and TRBJ1-2; tentative D call: TRBD1 (6 bases). The V gene's germline CDR1 is MNHEY and CDR2 SVGAGI. This CDR3 contains 13 residues. The V end was cut by 8 bases, the J end by 2 bases, with 12 bases between.

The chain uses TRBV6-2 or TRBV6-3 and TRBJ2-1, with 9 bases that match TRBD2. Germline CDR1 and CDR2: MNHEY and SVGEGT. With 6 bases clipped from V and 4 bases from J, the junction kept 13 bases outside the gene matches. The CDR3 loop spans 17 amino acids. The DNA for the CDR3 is TGTGCCAGCAGCCAAACCCCGCCTAGCGGGACGTACAATGAGCAGTTCTTC. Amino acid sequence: CASSQTPPSGTYNEQFF.

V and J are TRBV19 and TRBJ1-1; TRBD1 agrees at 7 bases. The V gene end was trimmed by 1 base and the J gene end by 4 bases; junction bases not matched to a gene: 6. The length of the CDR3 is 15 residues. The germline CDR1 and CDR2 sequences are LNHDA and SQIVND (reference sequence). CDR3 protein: CASSIGGGGGTEAFF. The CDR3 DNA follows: TGTGCCAGTAGTATAGGAGGGGGCGGTGGCACTGAAGCTTTCTTT.

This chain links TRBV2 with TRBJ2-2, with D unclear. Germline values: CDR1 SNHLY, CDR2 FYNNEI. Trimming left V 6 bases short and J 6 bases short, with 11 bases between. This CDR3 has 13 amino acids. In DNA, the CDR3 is TGTGCCAGCAGGAGAGATACCGCCGGGGAGCTGTTTTTT. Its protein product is CASRRDTAGELFF.

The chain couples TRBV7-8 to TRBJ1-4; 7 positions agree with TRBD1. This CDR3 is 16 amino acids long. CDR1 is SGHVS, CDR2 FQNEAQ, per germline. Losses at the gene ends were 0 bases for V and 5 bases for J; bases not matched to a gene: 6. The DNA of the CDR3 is TGTGCCAGCAGCTTAGCGCGTACAGGGGAAAATGAAAAACTGTTTTTT. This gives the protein CASSLARTGENEKLFF.

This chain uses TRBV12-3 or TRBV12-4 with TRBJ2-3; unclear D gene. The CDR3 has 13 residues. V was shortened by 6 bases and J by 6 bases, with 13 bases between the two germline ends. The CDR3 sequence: CASSRLAFDTQYF. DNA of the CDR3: TGTGCCAGCAGCCGTTTGGCGTTTGATACGCAGTATTTT.

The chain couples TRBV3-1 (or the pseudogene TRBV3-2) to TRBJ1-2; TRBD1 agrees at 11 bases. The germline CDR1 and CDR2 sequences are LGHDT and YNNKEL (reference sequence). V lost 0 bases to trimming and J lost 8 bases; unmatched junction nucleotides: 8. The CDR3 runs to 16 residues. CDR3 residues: CASSQDWGQGVWGYTF. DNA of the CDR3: TGTGCCAGCAGCCAAGATTGGGGACAGGGGGTCTGGGGCTACACCTTC.

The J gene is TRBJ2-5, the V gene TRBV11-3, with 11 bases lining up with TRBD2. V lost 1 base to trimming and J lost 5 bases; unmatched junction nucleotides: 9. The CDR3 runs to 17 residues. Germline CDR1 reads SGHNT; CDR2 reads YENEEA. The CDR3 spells CASSLGGTSGRPETQYF. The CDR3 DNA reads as TGTGCCAGCAGCTTAGGGGGGACTAGCGGCCGACCGGAGACCCAGTACTTC.

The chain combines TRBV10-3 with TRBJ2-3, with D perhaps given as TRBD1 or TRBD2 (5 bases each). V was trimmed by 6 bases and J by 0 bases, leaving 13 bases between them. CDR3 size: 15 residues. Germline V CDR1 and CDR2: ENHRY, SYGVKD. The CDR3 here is CAIRLGDSSTDTQYF. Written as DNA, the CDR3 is TGTGCCATCAGACTAGGGGATTCTAGCACAGATACGCAGTATTTT.

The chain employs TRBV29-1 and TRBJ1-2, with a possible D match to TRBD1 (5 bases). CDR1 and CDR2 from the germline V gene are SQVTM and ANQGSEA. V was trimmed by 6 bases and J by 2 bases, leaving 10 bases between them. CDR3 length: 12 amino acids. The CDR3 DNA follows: TGCAGCGTGGGGGACGGAAACTATGGCTACACCTTC. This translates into CSVGDGNYGYTF.

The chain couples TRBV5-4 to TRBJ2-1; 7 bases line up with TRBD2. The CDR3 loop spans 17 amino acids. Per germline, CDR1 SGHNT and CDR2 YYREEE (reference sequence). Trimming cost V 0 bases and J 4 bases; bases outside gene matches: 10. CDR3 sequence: CASSLVRGGRGYNEQFF. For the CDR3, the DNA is TGTGCCAGCAGCTTGGTTCGGGGCGGGAGAGGGTACAATGAGCAGTTCTTC.

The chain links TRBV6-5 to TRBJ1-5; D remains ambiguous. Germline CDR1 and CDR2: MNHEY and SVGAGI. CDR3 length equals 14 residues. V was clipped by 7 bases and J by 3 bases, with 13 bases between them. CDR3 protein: CASIRTTTNQPQHF. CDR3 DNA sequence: TGTGCCAGCATCAGAACAACTACCAATCAGCCCCAGCATTTT.

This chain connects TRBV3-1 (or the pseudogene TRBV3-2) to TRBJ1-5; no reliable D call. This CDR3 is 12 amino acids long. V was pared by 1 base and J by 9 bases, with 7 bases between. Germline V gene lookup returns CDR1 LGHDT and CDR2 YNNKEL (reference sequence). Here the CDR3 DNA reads TGTGCCAGCAGCCAAGCGTCGGGGCCCCAGCATTTT. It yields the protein CASSQASGPQHF.

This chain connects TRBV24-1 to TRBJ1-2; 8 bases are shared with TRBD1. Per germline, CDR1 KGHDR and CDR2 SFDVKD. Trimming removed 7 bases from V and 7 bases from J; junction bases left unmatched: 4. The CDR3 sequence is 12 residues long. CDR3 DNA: TGTGCCACCAGCCAGGACAGGGCTGGCTACACCTTC. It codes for CATSQDRAGYTF.

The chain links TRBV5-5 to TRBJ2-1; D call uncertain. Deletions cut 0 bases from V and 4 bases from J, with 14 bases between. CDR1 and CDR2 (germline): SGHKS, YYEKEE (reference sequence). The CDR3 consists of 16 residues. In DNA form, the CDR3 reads TGTGCCAGCAGCTTGGAGCACCAACCCTCGTACAATGAGCAGTTCTTC. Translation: CASSLEHQPSYNEQFF.